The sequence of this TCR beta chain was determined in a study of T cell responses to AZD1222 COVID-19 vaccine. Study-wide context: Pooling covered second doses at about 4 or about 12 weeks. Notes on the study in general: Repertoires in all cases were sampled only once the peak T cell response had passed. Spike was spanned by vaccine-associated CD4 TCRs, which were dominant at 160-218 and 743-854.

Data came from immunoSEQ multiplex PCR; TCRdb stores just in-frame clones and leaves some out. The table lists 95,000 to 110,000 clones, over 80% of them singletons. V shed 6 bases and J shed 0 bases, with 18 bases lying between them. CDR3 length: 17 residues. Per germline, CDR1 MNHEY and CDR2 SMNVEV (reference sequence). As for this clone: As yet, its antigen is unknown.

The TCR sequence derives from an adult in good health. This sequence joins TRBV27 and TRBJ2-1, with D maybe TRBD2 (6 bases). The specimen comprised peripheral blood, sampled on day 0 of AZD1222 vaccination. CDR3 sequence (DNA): TGTGCCAGCAGGATCCAACCGGAGGGAAGCTCCTACAATGAGCAGTTCTTC. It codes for CASRIQPEGSSYNEQFF.